Described below is a single T cell receptor beta chain sequence and its context. The antigen this receptor binds is unknown. Within one base of it there is no much larger clone, and no base qualities were kept. Between the V and J ends, shortened by 4 bases and 12 bases respectively, the junction contains 10 bases. As encoded in the germline V gene, CDR1 is SGHDN while CDR2 is FVKESK. Inclusive of the bounding cysteine and phenylalanine, the CDR3 is 11 residues long. Left in the record is the CDR3 DNA by itself, 33 bases read in frame from the first base. TCRbeta CDR3 regions were amplified from genomic DNA using the immunoSEQ Assay, a bias-controlled multiplex PCR. The authors' pipeline ran thus. Nucleated cell counts per sample were estimated from amplification of reference gene primers within the assay. Sequence reads were collapsed and filtered to measure the absolute abundance of every unique TCRbeta CDR3 rearrangement. For each sample, productive Simpson clonality was calculated as the square root of Simpson's diversity index over productive rearrangements. Not all clones reach the TCRdb copy of this immuneACCESS table, which keeps in-frame sequences only. Checked studies attribute under half of the gap to unresolved V genes and leave the rest unexplained. The V and J calls and the clone size are those of that table, but D and trimming were determined from the DNA. The sample table records about 250,000 clones; roughly 81% of these occur just once. The ten largest clones take up 4% to 4.5% of the sample.

Collaborating institutions collected whole blood in K2EDTA tubes following their own protocols. For TCRbeta analysis, collaborator samples were shipped as frozen whole blood, as isolated PBMCs, or as DNA extracted from either sample type. The data belong to a study of blood T cell repertoires in COVID-19 (dated by TCRdb to the early 2020s). Looking at the study overall: Samples covering the acute and convalescent phases of COVID-19 were provided by collaborators in the United States, Italy and Spain. The material from the prospective study consisted of cDNA or gDNA derived from T cells, B-cell-depleted T cells, or PBMCs. Subjects who had been exposed to COVID-19, were actively infected with it, or had recovered from it provided the deeply sampled blood TCRbeta repertoires that made up the dataset. The repertoires were released in a freely available public database intended as a resource for research on the immune response to SARS-CoV-2. The samples were drawn from the first 160 participants of the ongoing ImmuneRACE study and from about 1,200 subjects provided by 6 global collaborators. Nearly every sample came with metadata listing a de-identified subject ID, COVID-19 status, age in years and sex. Where available, HLA class I and class II types were taken from metadata supplied by the sample provider and were not determined by assay-based typing. Points the paper makes about the study in general: How much clinical and demographic metadata was included differed by source and by participant, and the metadata was provided uncurated.

The receptor comes from a man aged 45-65 years with acute or convalescent COVID-19. The V gene is TRBV14 and the J gene is TRBJ2-1; no D gene can be assigned with confidence. What was sequenced was peripheral blood. CDR3 sequence: CASSLVGRQFF. The DNA sequence is given as TGTGCCAGCAGCCTCGTGGGCAGGCAGTTCTTC.